This entry features one T cell receptor (beta chain) sequence. The antigen is not known. These data come from a study of T cell repertoires in cytomegalovirus infection. In germline, CDR1 is DFQATT, CDR2 SNEGSKA (reference sequence). The CDR3 spans 13 residues. Trimming cost V 4 bases and J 2 bases, with 9 bases left between them. Each CDR3 protein is one row after TCRdb ran MiXCR on the reads. The data show approximately 150,000 distinct CDR3 sequences, with about a fifth seen just once and more than 25% held by the top ten. Sample: CD8+ T cells from cultured PBMCs, taken from culture after CMV antigen stimulation. V usage is TRBV20-1 and J usage is TRBJ2-1, with D tentatively TRBD1 (6 bases). The receptor's source is a human donor in good health (CMV status not recorded). Some clones in this sample may be carry-over from other donors' samples. CDR3 DNA: TGCAGTGCTAATGACAGGACCTACAATGAGCAGTTCTTC. Amino acids: CSANDRTYNEQFF.